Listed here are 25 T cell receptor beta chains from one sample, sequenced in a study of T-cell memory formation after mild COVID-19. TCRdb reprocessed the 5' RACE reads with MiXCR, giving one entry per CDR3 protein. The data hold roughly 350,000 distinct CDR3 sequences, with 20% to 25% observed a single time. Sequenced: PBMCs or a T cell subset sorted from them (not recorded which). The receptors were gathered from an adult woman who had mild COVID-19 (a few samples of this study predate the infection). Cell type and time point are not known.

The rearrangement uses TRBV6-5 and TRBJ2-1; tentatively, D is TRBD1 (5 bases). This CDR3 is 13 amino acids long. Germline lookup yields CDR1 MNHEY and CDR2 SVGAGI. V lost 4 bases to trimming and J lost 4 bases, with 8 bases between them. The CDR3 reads CASSSRAYNEQFF. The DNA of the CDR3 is TGTGCCAGCAGTTCCAGGGCATACAATGAGCAGTTCTTC.

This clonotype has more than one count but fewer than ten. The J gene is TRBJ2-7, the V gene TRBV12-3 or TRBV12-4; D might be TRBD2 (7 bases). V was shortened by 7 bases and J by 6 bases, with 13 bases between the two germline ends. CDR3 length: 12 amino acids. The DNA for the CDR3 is TGTGCCAGCAATGGGGGGGCTGGCGAGCAGTACTTC. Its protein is CASNGGAGEQYF.

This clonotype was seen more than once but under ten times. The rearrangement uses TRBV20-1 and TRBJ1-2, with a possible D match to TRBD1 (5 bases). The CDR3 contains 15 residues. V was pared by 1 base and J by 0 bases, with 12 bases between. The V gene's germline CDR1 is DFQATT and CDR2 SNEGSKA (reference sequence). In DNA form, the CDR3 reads TGCAGTGCTAGAGCCGGGGACGGAGCTAACTATGGCTACACCTTC. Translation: CSARAGDGANYGYTF.

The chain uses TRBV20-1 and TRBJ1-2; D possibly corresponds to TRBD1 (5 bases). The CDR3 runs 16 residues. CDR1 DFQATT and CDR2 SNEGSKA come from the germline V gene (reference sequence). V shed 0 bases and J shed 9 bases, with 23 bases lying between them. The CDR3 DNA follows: TGCAGTGCTAGAGATCGATCTATCCAGGGCTGGGGCAGCTACACCTTC. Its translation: CSARDRSIQGWGSYTF.

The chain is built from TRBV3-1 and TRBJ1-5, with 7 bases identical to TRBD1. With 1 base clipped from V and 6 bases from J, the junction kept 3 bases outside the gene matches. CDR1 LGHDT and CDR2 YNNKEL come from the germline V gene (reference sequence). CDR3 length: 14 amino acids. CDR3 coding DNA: TGTGCCAGCAGCCAAGGACAGGGTCCTCAGCCCCAGCATTTT. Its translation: CASSQGQGPQPQHF.

CDR3 protein: CASSDPQTNYGYTF. CDR3 DNA: TGTGCCAGCAGTGACCCCCAGACTAACTATGGCTACACCTTC. This chain connects TRBV25-1 to TRBJ1-2, with D hard to call. The CDR3 length is 14 residues. In germline, CDR1 is MGHDK, CDR2 SYGVNS. The ends were cut back, 3 bases at V and 0 bases at J, with 8 bases in the middle.

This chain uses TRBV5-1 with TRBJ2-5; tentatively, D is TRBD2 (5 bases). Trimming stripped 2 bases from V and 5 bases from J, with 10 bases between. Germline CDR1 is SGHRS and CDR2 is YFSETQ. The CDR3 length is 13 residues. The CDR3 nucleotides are TGCGCCAGCAGCTTTAAACCGGGGGAGACCCAGTACTTC. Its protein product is CASSFKPGETQYF.

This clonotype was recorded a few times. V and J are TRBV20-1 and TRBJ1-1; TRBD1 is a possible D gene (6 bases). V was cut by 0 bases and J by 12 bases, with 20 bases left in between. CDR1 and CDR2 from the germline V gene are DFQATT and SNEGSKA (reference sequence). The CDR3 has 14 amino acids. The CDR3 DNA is TGCAGTGCTAGAGATTCGCCCGCCCTGGGGGCGACTTTCTTT. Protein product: CSARDSPALGATFF.

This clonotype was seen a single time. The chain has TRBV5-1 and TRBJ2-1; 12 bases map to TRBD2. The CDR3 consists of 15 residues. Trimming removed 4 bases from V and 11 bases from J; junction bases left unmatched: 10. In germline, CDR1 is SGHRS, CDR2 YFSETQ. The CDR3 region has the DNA TGCGCCAGCAGCACAGGACTAGCGGGACCCTTGAAGCAGTTCTTC. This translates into CASSTGLAGPLKQFF.

The CDR3 is CSATAPQREAKTQYF. The DNA of the CDR3 is TGCAGTGCCACAGCACCCCAGCGGGAGGCGAAGACCCAGTACTTC. The chain combines TRBV20-1 with TRBJ2-5; 9 nucleotides agree with TRBD2. The CDR3 sequence is 15 residues long. Unmatched junction bases numbered 14, after V lost 6 bases and J lost 6 bases. Per germline, CDR1 DFQATT and CDR2 SNEGSKA (reference sequence).

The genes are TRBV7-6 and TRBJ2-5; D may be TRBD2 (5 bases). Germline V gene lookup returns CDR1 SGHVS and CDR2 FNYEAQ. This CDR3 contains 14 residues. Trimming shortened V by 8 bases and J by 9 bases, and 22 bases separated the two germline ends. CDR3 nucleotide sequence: TGTGCCAGCCACCCCCCGTTTAGCGTGTCGGCCCAGTACTTC. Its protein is CASHPPFSVSAQYF.

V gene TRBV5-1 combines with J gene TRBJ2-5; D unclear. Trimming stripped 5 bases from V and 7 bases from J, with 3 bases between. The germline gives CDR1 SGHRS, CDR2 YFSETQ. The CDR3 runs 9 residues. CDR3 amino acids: CASRGTQYF. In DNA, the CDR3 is TGCGCCAGCAGGGGGACCCAGTACTTC.

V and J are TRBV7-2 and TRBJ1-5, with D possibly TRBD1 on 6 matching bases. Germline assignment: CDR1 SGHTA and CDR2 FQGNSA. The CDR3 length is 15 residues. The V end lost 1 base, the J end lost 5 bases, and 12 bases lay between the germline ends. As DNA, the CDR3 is TGTGCCAGCAGCTTAGGGGGGCTATGGGATCAGCCCCAGCATTTT. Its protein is CASSLGGLWDQPQHF.

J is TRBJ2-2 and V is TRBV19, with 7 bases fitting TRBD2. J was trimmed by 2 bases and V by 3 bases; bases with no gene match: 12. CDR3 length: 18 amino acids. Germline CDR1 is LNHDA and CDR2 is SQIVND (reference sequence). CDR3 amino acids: CASSITLLGGPNTGELFF. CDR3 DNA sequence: TGTGCCAGTAGTATCACCTTATTGGGAGGGCCAAACACCGGGGAGCTGTTTTTT.

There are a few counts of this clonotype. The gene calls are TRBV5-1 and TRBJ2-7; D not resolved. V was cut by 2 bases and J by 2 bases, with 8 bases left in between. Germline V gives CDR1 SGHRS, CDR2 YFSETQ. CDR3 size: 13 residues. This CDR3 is CASSLARTYEQYF. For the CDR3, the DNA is TGCGCCAGCAGCTTAGCCAGAACCTACGAGCAGTACTTC.

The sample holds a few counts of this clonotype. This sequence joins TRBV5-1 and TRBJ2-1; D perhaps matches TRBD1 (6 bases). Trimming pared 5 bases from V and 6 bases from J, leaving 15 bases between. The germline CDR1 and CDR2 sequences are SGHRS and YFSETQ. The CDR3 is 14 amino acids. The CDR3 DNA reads TGCGCCAGCAGTTCGGCAGGGGAGTTCAATGAGCAGTTCTTC. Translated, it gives CASSSAGEFNEQFF.

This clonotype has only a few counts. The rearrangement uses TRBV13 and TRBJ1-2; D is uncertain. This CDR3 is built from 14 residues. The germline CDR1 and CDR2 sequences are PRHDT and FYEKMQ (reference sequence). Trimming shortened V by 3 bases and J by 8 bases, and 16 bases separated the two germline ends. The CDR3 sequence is CASSLKSDLGGYTF. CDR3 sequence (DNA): TGTGCCAGCAGCTTGAAATCAGACCTAGGGGGCTACACCTTC.

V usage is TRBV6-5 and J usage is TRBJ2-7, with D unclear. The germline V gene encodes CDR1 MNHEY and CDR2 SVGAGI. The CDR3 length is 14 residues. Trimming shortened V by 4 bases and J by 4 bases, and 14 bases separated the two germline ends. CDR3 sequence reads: CASSSPASRYEQYF. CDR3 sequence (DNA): TGTGCCAGCAGTTCCCCGGCATCAAGGTACGAGCAGTACTTC.

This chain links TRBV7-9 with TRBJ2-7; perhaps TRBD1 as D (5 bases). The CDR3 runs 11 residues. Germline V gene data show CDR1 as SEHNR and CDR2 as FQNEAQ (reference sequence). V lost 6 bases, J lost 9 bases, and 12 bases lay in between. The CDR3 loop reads CASRSEGAQYF. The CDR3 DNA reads TGTGCCAGCAGATCCGAAGGGGCGCAGTACTTC.

The DNA of the CDR3 is TGTGCCAGCAGCTCGACACCGGGACAGGGATCGGGTGGCTACACCTTC. Translating gives CASSSTPGQGSGGYTF. The chain links TRBV9 to TRBJ1-2; 9 bases line up with TRBD1. The ends lost 4 bases at V and 7 bases at J; junction bases unmatched: 14. CDR1 is SGDLS and CDR2 is YYNGEE in the germline V gene. The CDR3 contains 16 residues.

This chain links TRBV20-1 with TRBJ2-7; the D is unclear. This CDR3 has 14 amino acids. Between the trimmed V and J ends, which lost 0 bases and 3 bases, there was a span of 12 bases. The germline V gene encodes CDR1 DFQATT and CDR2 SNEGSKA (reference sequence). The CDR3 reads CSARDRPGHYEQYF. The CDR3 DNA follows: TGCAGTGCTAGAGATCGGCCAGGTCACTACGAGCAGTACTTC.

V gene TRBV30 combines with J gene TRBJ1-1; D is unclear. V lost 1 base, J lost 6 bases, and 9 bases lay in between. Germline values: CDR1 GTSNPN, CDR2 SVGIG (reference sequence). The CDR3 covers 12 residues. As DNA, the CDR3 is TGTGCCTGGAGTGGAGGACGGGCTGAAGCTTTCTTT. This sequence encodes CAWSGGRAEAFF.

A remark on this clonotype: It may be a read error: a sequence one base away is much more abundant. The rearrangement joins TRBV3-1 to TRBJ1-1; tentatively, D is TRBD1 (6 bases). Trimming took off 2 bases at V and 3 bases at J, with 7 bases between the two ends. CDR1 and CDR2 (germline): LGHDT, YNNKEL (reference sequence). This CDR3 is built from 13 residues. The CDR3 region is CASSQQGHTEAFF. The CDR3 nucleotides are TGTGCCAGCAGCCAACAGGGGCACACTGAAGCTTTCTTT.

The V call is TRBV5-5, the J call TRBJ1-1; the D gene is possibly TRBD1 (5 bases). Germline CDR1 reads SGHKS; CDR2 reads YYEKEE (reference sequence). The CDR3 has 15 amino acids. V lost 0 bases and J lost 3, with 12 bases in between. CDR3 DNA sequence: TGTGCCAGCAGCTTGGCCAGGGAGGACGACACTGAAGCTTTCTTT. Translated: CASSLAREDDTEAFF. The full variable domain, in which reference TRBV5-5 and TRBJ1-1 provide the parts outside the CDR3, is DAGVTQSPTHLIKTRGQQVTLRCSPISGHKSVSWYQQVLGQGPQFIFQYYEKEERGRGNFPDRFSARQFPNYSSELNVNALLLGDSALYLCASSLAREDDTEAFFGQGTRLTVV.

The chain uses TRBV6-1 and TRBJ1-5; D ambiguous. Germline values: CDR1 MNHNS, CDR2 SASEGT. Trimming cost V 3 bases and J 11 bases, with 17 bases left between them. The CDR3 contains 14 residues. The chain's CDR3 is CASSDGWAQSAQHF. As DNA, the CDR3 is TGTGCCAGCAGTGATGGGTGGGCCCAATCAGCCCAGCATTTT.